This T cell receptor beta chain was recorded in a study of T-cell memory formation after mild COVID-19. This CDR3 has 17 amino acids. Germline V gene sequence: CDR1 KGHDR, CDR2 SFDVKD. J gave up 5 bases and V 6 bases, and 11 bases lay outside the gene matches. TCRdb reprocessed the 5' RACE reads with MiXCR, giving one entry per CDR3 protein. The sample holds under 300,000 distinct CDR3 sequences, roughly 8.2% seen once. This clonotype has more than one count but fewer than ten. Sequenced input: PBMCs or a T cell subset sorted from them (not recorded which). The sequence came from a young man who had mild COVID-19 (a few samples of this study predate the infection). Cell type and time point are not known. The chain combines TRBV24-1 with TRBJ2-1; 11 bases align to TRBD2. The CDR3 region is CATSSQWPSGGHNEQFF. CDR3 bases: TGTGCCACCAGTTCCCAATGGCCTAGCGGGGGGCACAATGAGCAGTTCTTC.